This passage covers 18 T cell receptor beta chains from one sample sequenced in a study of T cell responses to AZD1222 COVID-19 vaccine. Repertoires were generated with immunoSEQ multiplex PCR, while TCRdb's copy carries only in-frame clones and drops some. Of fewer than 130,000 clones listed, around 90% are singletons. The input for sequencing was peripheral blood, taken 28 days after the second AZD1222 dose. These TCRs come from an adult who received the AZD1222 COVID-19 vaccine.

This clone was recorded only once. The V gene is TRBV15, the J gene TRBJ2-1, with D uncertain. The V gene's germline CDR1 is LNHNV and CDR2 YYDKDF (reference sequence). The CDR3 runs to 17 residues. The V and J ends lost 3 bases and 5 bases respectively, with 20 bases between them. In DNA, the CDR3 is TGTGCCACCAGCAGCTCTTTAGGGATAACAGTCAACAATGAGCAGTTCTTC. Translated, it gives CATSSSLGITVNNEQFF.

The chain employs TRBV5-5 and TRBJ1-1, with TRBD1 as a possible D gene (6 bases). V was clipped by 0 bases and J by 3 bases, with 12 bases between them. This CDR3 spans 15 amino acids. Per germline, CDR1 SGHKS and CDR2 YYEKEE (reference sequence). The CDR3 here is CASSLEGHKHTEAFF. Here the CDR3 DNA reads TGTGCCAGCAGCTTGGAGGGACACAAACACACTGAAGCTTTCTTT.

Only one count was recorded for this clone. V gene TRBV15 combines with J gene TRBJ2-5; D is ambiguous. The CDR3 sequence is 13 residues long. Germline V gene lookup returns CDR1 LNHNV and CDR2 YYDKDF (reference sequence). V lost 1 base and J lost 2, with 5 bases in between. The CDR3 DNA sequence: TGTGCCACCAGCAGAGGGAGTCAAGAGACCCAGTACTTC. Protein product: CATSRGSQETQYF.

This sequence joins TRBV12-3 or TRBV12-4 and TRBJ2-2; D uncertain. CDR3 length: 13 amino acids. With 2 bases removed from V and 5 bases from J, the gap between germline ends came to 6 bases. As DNA, the CDR3 is TGTGCCAGCAGTTTACGAGAGACCGGGGAGCTGTTTTTT. Its protein product is CASSLRETGELFF.

The chain carries TRBV5-1 and TRBJ2-4; D is perhaps TRBD2 (6 bases). CDR1 and CDR2 from the germline V gene are SGHRS and YFSETQ. This CDR3 comprises 14 residues. V lost 0 bases and J lost 6, with 10 bases in between. The DNA for the CDR3 is TGCGCCAGCAGCTTGGACGGGGGACGAAACATTCAGTACTTC. Translated: CASSLDGGRNIQYF.

The genes are TRBV30 and TRBJ2-1; 10 bases map to TRBD2. V gave up 3 bases and J gave up 7 bases; unmatched junction bases: 6. Germline V gene lookup returns CDR1 GTSNPN and CDR2 SVGIG (reference sequence). This CDR3 has 14 amino acids. The CDR3 loop reads CAWRSAGGWNEQFF. CDR3 nucleotides: TGTGCCTGGAGGTCAGCGGGAGGGTGGAATGAGCAGTTCTTC.

The chain carries TRBV30 and TRBJ1-5; 10 bases align to TRBD1. The CDR3 is 17 amino acids. The germline V gene encodes CDR1 GTSNPN and CDR2 SVGIG (reference sequence). V dropped 1 base and J dropped 3; count of bases not matched to a gene: 9. Here the CDR3 DNA reads TGTGCCTGGAGTGGAACTCCCGGGACAGGGGACAATCAGCCCCAGCATTTT. Amino acids: CAWSGTPGTGDNQPQHF.

V usage is TRBV30 and J usage is TRBJ2-5, with D perhaps TRBD2 (5 bases). The CDR3 extends over 12 amino acids. The germline V gene has CDR1 GTSNPN and CDR2 SVGIG (reference sequence). Trimming cost V 0 bases and J 7 bases, with 9 bases left between them. The DNA of the CDR3 is TGTGCCTGGAGTGTGTTTCGGGGGACCCAGTACTTC. Its translation: CAWSVFRGTQYF.

The chain carries TRBV3-1 (or the pseudogene TRBV3-2) and TRBJ1-1; no firm D call. Trimming took 3 bases from V and 6 from J, leaving 14 bases between them. There are 14 residues in the CDR3. The germline CDR1 and CDR2 sequences are LGHDT and YNNKEL (reference sequence). CDR3: CASSQERGTPEAFF. CDR3 nucleotide sequence: TGTGCCAGCAGCCAGGAGAGAGGAACACCTGAAGCTTTCTTT.

This chain links TRBV18 with TRBJ2-7; TRBD2 is a possible D gene (5 bases). Germline V lookup: CDR1 KGHSH, CDR2 LQKENI. V was cut by 3 bases and J by 3 bases, with 24 bases left in between. This CDR3 is built from 18 residues. The CDR3 nucleotides are TGTGCCAGCTCACCCCCTGAGCTAGGAGGAGTGTTCCTCTACGAGCAGTACTTC. The encoded protein is CASSPPELGGVFLYEQYF. Supplemented by reference TRBV18 and TRBJ2-7, the full variable domain reads NAGVMQNPRHLVRRRGQEARLRCSPMKGHSHVYWYRQLPEEGLKFMVYLQKENIIDESGMPKERFSAEFPKEGPSILRIQQVVRGDSAAYFCASSPPELGGVFLYEQYFGPGTRLTVT.

The chain links TRBV28 to TRBJ1-1; D is possibly TRBD1 (5 bases). Trimming shortened V by 6 bases and J by 6 bases, and 11 bases separated the two germline ends. The CDR3 runs to 12 residues. CDR1 is MDHEN, CDR2 SYDVKM, per germline. CDR3 protein: CASRQGLAEAFF. DNA of the CDR3: TGTGCCAGCAGGCAGGGACTAGCTGAAGCTTTCTTT.

The V call is TRBV7-6, the J call TRBJ1-1; no reliable D call. CDR1 and CDR2 from the germline V gene are SGHVS and FNYEAQ. CDR3 length: 14 amino acids. With 2 bases removed from V and 6 bases from J, the gap between germline ends came to 13 bases. The CDR3 region is CASSLRVAGAEAFF. The CDR3 DNA sequence: TGTGCCAGCAGCTTACGGGTTGCTGGGGCTGAAGCTTTCTTT.

The chain is built from TRBV18 and TRBJ2-5; the D is unclear. V shed 0 bases and J shed 0 bases, with 8 bases lying between them. Germline V lookup: CDR1 KGHSH, CDR2 LQKENI. The CDR3 runs 15 residues. The CDR3 region is CASSPPQPNQETQYF. The CDR3 nucleotides are TGTGCCAGCTCACCACCGCAACCAAACCAAGAGACCCAGTACTTC.

The chain uses TRBV12-3 or TRBV12-4 and TRBJ1-5, with D hard to call. The CDR3 consists of 13 residues. V was cut by 3 bases and J by 9 bases, with 12 bases left in between. The CDR3 loop reads CASSFEDEWPQHF. The CDR3 nucleotides are TGTGCCAGCAGTTTTGAGGATGAGTGGCCCCAGCATTTT.

The chain recombines TRBV27 with TRBJ2-3; TRBD2 matches 9 bases. The germline V gene has CDR1 MNHEY and CDR2 SMNVEV (reference sequence). The V gene end was trimmed by 3 bases and the J gene end by 5 bases; junction bases not matched to a gene: 6. The CDR3 spans 15 residues. The CDR3 protein is CASSFSGSGIDTQYF. The CDR3 DNA follows: TGTGCCAGCAGTTTTAGCGGGAGCGGGATAGATACGCAGTATTTT.

The chain links TRBV7-3 to TRBJ1-2; TRBD1 might be the D (5 bases). The CDR3 is 16 residues long. Deletions cut 2 bases from V and 2 bases from J, with 15 bases between. CDR1 is SGHTA, CDR2 FQGTGA, per germline. The CDR3 protein is CASSLGGSGGNYGYTF. The CDR3 nucleotides read TGTGCCAGCAGCTTAGGGGGTTCCGGAGGGAACTATGGCTACACCTTC.

The V call is TRBV10-3, the J call TRBJ1-3; possible D gene TRBD1, 5 bases. Per the germline V gene, CDR1 is ENHRY and CDR2 is SYGVKD. V lost 8 bases, J lost 4 bases, and 12 bases lay in between. The CDR3 totals 13 residues. For the CDR3, the DNA is TGTGCCATCGGGGGAGACTCGGGAAACACCATATATTTT. This gives the protein CAIGGDSGNTIYF.

This clone was seen more than once but under ten times. The chain combines TRBV19 with TRBJ2-3; 11 nucleotides agree with TRBD1. V was pared by 4 bases and J by 1 base, with 4 bases of the junction left unmatched. This CDR3 has 16 residues. The V gene's germline CDR1 is LNHDA and CDR2 SQIVND (reference sequence). In DNA, the CDR3 is TGTGCCAGTAGTACACCGGGACAGGGGGGCACAGATACGCAGTATTTT. Amino acid sequence: CASSTPGQGGTDTQYF.